The rows below give T cell receptor beta chains drawn from one sample of a study of T-cell reconstitution after alpha-beta-depleted transplantation in children. TCRdb analysed the PCR reads with MiXCR anew, one entry per CDR3 protein. Here the sample spans about 830,000 distinct CDR3 sequences, under 20% being singletons. This specimen consisted of PBMCs, mostly from graft donor cells, obtained 360 days after TCRalphabeta/CD19-depleted stem cell transplant. These receptors were taken from a male patient aged 10 to 17 who had a stem cell transplant for acute lymphoblastic leukemia, so the T cells may come from the graft donor. Each CDR3 is given with its conserved first and last residue. Fields, in order: CDR3 protein, CDR3 DNA, D gene, J gene, CDR3 length, V gene, clone size. The D gene is left open where the match is weak. Where a row states a size, it is once, few, many or the class of an expanded clone; other rows omit it.

CDR3 protein: CASRVGGSGNEQFF; CDR3 DNA: TGTGCCAGCAGGGTTGGAGGGAGCGGCAATGAGCAGTTCTTC; D gene: -; J gene: TRBJ2-1; CDR3 length: 14; V gene: TRBV28; clone size: -
CDR3 protein: CSATQGTATNEKLFF; CDR3 DNA: TGCAGTGCCACACAGGGGACCGCAACTAATGAAAAACTGTTTTTT; D gene: TRBD1; J gene: TRBJ1-4; CDR3 length: 15; V gene: TRBV20-1; clone size: -
CDR3 protein: CSAREGLARGETQYF; CDR3 DNA: TGCAGTGCTAGAGAAGGACTAGCGCGCGGAGAGACCCAGTACTTC; D gene: TRBD2; J gene: TRBJ2-5; CDR3 length: 15; V gene: TRBV20-1; clone size: few
CDR3 protein: CASSPKSGFDQPQHF; CDR3 DNA: TGTGCCAGCTCACCAAAATCAGGGTTCGATCAGCCCCAGCATTTT; D gene: -; J gene: TRBJ1-5; CDR3 length: 15; V gene: TRBV18; clone size: few
CDR3 protein: CASSPSGRRNEQFF; CDR3 DNA: TGTGCCAGCAGTCCTAGCGGGAGGCGAAATGAGCAGTTCTTC; D gene: TRBD2; J gene: TRBJ2-1; CDR3 length: 14; V gene: TRBV2; clone size: few
CDR3 protein: CASSSGRGETQYF; CDR3 DNA: TGTGCCAGCTCCTCGGGGAGAGGAGAGACCCAGTACTTC; D gene: -; J gene: TRBJ2-5; CDR3 length: 13; V gene: TRBV18; clone size: few
CDR3 protein: CASSVGVAALTGELFF; CDR3 DNA: TGTGCCAGCAGCGTAGGGGTAGCGGCACTCACCGGGGAGCTGTTTTTT; D gene: -; J gene: TRBJ2-2; CDR3 length: 16; V gene: TRBV9; clone size: many
CDR3 protein: CASSQVGAGGLEQYF; CDR3 DNA: TGCGCCAGCAGCCAAGTGGGAGCGGGGGGGCTCGAGCAGTACTTC; D gene: TRBD2; J gene: TRBJ2-7; CDR3 length: 15; V gene: TRBV4-1; clone size: few
CDR3 protein: CSARDHPRQETQYF; CDR3 DNA: TGCAGTGCTAGAGATCATCCGAGACAAGAGACCCAGTACTTC; D gene: -; J gene: TRBJ2-5; CDR3 length: 14; V gene: TRBV20-1; clone size: many
CDR3 protein: CASSLLQASGRGEQYF; CDR3 DNA: TGTGCCAGCAGCTTGTTACAGGCTAGCGGGAGGGGTGAGCAGTACTTC; D gene: TRBD2; J gene: TRBJ2-7; CDR3 length: 16; V gene: TRBV5-6; clone size: -
CDR3 protein: CASSLALGSGSPFSYNEQFF; CDR3 DNA: TGTGCCAGCAGCTTGGCCCTCGGTAGCGGGAGCCCCTTCTCCTACAATGAGCAGTTCTTC; D gene: TRBD2; J gene: TRBJ2-1; CDR3 length: 20; V gene: TRBV5-4; clone size: -
CDR3 protein: CASSLDGGPYNEQFF; CDR3 DNA: TGCGCCAGCAGCTTGGACGGGGGCCCCTACAATGAGCAGTTCTTC; D gene: -; J gene: TRBJ2-1; CDR3 length: 15; V gene: TRBV5-1; clone size: many
CDR3 protein: CSARVGTAGNQPQHF; CDR3 DNA: TGCAGTGCTAGAGTGGGGACTGCAGGCAATCAGCCCCAGCATTTT; D gene: -; J gene: TRBJ1-5; CDR3 length: 15; V gene: TRBV20-1; clone size: few